This T cell receptor (beta chain) was recovered during a study of beta chain features in type 1 diabetes. Regarding the study as a whole: TCRB repertoires of naive, central memory and Treg cells appeared more similar among patients than among healthy donors. When cDNA is sequenced, cells with high TCR expression could be over-represented. Shorter TCRB CDR3s, moderately but significantly so, were found in Type 1 diabetes patients in all four CD4+ subsets.

This clone was counted between two and nine times. Its antigen is currently unknown. Sequencing targeted expressed TCRB transcripts, as all isolated RNA had been reverse transcribed. Generated by immunoSEQ multiplex PCR, the TCRdb table keeps only in-frame clones and is missing some. Among fewer than 350,000 clones listed, over 14% were seen once. The TCR was taken from a man aged 18 to 29 with type 1 diabetes. Specimen: naive CD4+ T cells from blood.

Here the CDR3 DNA reads TGCGCCAGCAGCCGGGGACTAGTTTCAACGGACGAGCAGTACTTC. It is translated as CASSRGLVSTDEQYF. This chain links TRBV5-1 with TRBJ2-7, with 8 nucleotides matching TRBD2. V lost 4 bases and J lost 5; bases outside the gene matches: 11. Germline loops: CDR1 SGHRS, CDR2 YFSETQ. CDR3 length: 15 residues. Based on the CDR3 plus reference TRBV5-1 and TRBJ2-7, the full variable domain is KAGVTQTPRYLIKTRGQQVTLSCSPISGHRSVSWYQQTPGQGLQFLFEYFSETQRNKGNFPGRFSGRQFSNSRSEMNVSTLELGDSALYLCASSRGLVSTDEQYFGPGTRLTVT.